This T cell receptor (beta chain) was retrieved from a study of T cells after yellow fever vaccination. This clonotype turned up a few times. TCRdb reprocessed the 5' RACE reads with MiXCR, giving one entry per CDR3 protein. Of some 320,000 distinct CDR3 sequences in the sample, around 4.5% were seen once. V lost 0 bases to trimming and J lost 0 bases, with 9 bases between them. Germline CDR1 reads SQVTM; CDR2 reads ANQGSEA. CDR3 length: 14 amino acids. The V gene is TRBV29-1, the J gene TRBJ2-7, with unresolved D. This receptor was taken from a young man who received the YFV17D yellow fever vaccine. The specimen comprised PBMCs, sampled 15 days after the yellow fever booster vaccination. CDR3 sequence reads: CSVEENPGSYEQYF. CDR3 nucleotide sequence: TGCAGCGTTGAAGAGAATCCGGGCTCCTACGAGCAGTACTTC.